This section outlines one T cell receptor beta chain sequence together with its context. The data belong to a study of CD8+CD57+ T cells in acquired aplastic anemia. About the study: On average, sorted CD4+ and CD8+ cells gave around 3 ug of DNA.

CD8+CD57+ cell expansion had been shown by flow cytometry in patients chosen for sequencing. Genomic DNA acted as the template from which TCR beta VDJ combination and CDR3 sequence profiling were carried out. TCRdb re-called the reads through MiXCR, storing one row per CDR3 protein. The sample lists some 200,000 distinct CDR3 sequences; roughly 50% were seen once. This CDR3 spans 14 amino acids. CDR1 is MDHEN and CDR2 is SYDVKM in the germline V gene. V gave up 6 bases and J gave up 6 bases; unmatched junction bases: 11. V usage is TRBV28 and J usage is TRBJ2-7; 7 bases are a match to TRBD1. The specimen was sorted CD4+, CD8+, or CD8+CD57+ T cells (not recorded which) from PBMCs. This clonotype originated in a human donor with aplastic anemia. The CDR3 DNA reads TGTGCCAGCAGCCAGGGACAGCCCAAAGGCGAGCAGTACTTC. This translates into CASSQGQPKGEQYF. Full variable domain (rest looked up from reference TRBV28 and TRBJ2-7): DVKVTQSSRYLVKRTGEKVFLECVQDMDHENMFWYRQDPGLGLRLIYFSYDVKMKEKGDIPEGYSVSREKKERFSLILESASTNQTSMYLCASSQGQPKGEQYFGPGTRLTVT.